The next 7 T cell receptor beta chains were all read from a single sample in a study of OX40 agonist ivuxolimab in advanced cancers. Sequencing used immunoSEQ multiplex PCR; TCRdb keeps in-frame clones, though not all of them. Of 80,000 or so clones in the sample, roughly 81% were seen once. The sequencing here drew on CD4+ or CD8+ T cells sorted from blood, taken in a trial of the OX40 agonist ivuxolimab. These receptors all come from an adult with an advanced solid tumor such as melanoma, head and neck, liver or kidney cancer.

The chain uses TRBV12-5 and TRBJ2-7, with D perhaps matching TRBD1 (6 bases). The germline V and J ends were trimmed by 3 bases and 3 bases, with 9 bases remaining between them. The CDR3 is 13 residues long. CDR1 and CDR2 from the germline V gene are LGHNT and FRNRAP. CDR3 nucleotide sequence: TGTGCTAGTGGTTTAACAGGGTTCTACGAGCAGTACTTC. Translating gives CASGLTGFYEQYF. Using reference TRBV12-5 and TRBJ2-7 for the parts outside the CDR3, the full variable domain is DARVTQTPRHKVTEMGQEVTMRCQPILGHNTVFWYRQTMMQGLELLAYFRNRAPLDDSGMPKDRFSAEMPDATLATLKIQPSEPRDSAVYFCASGLTGFYEQYFGPGTRLTVT.

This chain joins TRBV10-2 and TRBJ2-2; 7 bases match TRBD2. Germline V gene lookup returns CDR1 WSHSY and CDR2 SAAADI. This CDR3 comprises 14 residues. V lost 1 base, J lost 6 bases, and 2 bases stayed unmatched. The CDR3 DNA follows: TGCGCCAGCAGTGAGTGGGGGGGGGCCGGGGAGCTGTTTTTT. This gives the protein CASSEWGGAGELFF.

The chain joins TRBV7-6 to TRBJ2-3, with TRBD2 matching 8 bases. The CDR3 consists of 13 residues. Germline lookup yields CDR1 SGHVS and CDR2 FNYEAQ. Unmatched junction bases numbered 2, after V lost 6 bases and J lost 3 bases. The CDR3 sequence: CASRLAETDTQYF. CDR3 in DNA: TGTGCCAGCAGACTAGCGGAAACAGATACGCAGTATTTT. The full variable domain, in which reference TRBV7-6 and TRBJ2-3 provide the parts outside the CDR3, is GAGVSQSPRYKVTKRGQDVALRCDPISGHVSLYWYRQALGQGPEFLTYFNYEAQQDKSGLPNDRFSAERPEGSISTLTIQRTEQRDSAMYRCASRLAETDTQYFGPGTRLTVL.

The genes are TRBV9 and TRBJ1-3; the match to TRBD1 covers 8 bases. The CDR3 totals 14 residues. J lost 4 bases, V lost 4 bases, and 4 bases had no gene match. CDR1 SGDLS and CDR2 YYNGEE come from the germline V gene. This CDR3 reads CASSMTGVGNTIYF. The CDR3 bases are TGTGCCAGCAGCATGACAGGGGTAGGAAACACCATATATTTT.

The CDR3 protein is CASRTTGGSDEQYF. CDR3 in DNA: TGTGCCAGCAGGACGACAGGGGGCAGTGACGAGCAGTACTTC. The chain joins TRBV2 to TRBJ2-7; TRBD1 agrees at 10 bases. V shed 6 bases, J shed 5 bases, and the junction held 7 bases outside the gene matches. The CDR3 covers 14 residues. CDR1 and CDR2 from the germline V gene are SNHLY and FYNNEI. Combining the CDR3 with reference TRBV2 and TRBJ2-7 gives the whole variable domain EPEVTQTPSHQVTQMGQEVILRCVPISNHLYFYWYRQILGQKVEFLVSFYNNEISEKSEIFDDQFSVERPDGSNFTLKIRSTKLEDSAMYFCASRTTGGSDEQYFGPGTRLTVT.

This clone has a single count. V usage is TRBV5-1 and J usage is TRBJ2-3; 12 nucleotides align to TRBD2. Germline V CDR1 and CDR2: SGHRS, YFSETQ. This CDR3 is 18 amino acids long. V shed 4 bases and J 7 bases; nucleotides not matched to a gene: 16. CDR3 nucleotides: TGCGCCAGCAGCCAATGGGGGGGGCTAGCGGGAGGGCCGCATACGCAGTATTTT. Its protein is CASSQWGGLAGGPHTQYF.

CDR3 nucleotides: TGTGCCAGCAGTCCCTATCGGACGGACTATGGCTACACCTTC. Encoded protein: CASSPYRTDYGYTF. The rearrangement joins TRBV27 to TRBJ1-2, with unresolved D. Trimming took 5 bases from V and 3 from J, leaving 13 bases between them. The germline CDR1 and CDR2 sequences are MNHEY and SMNVEV (reference sequence). The CDR3 totals 14 residues.